The rows below give T cell receptor beta chains drawn from one sample of a study of CD8 T cells in ankylosing spondylitis. TCRdb redid the calling of the 5' RACE reads with MiXCR, one entry per CDR3 protein. The sample yields 40,000 or so distinct CDR3 sequences, less than 3% seen once. Sequenced material: blood, either unsorted or a sorted T cell fraction (not recorded which). The receptors come from a male donor with ankylosing spondylitis or in good health (not recorded which). Each CDR3 is given with its conserved first and last residue. D genes are given only for firm matches. The size field is filled for only some rows; it gives once, few, many or a size class.

TGTGCCAGCAGCGATCCCAAATTTGGGACAGGGGCTGGCGAGCAGTACTTC,CASSDPKFGTGAGEQYF,many,TRBV9,TRBJ2-7,TRBD1
TGTGCCAGCAGCGTAGGACAGAATCAGCCCCAGCATTTT,CASSVGQNQPQHF,many,TRBV9,TRBJ1-5,NA
TGTGCCAGCAGCGAGCACGAGCGGGAGTTCGTAGACACGCAGTATTTT,CASSEHEREFVDTQYF,NA,TRBV9,TRBJ2-3,TRBD2
TGTGCCAGCAGCGTAGCACCGGGAACCACAGATACGCAGTATTTT,CASSVAPGTTDTQYF,many,TRBV9,TRBJ2-3,NA
TGTGCCAGCAGCGTAGGGGGCGGAATCTCTGGAAACACCATATATTTT,CASSVGGGISGNTIYF,many,TRBV9,TRBJ1-3,NA
TGTGCCAGCAGCGTAGAAGTAAGCGGGGGGGGGAAGTTCTTC,CASSVEVSGGGKFF,many,TRBV9,TRBJ2-1,TRBD2
TGTGCCAGCAGCGTAGCGATGGGGGGGAGGGGAGGCAATGAGCAGTTCTTC,CASSVAMGGRGGNEQFF,many,TRBV9,TRBJ2-1,TRBD2
TGTGCCAGCAGCGTAGGAGTGACCGTTGGGGGATGGTCCTACGAGCAGTACTTC,CASSVGVTVGGWSYEQYF,many,TRBV9,TRBJ2-7,NA
TGTGCCAGCAGCCCGTTACTAGCGGGAGCGGGAACCGGGGAGCTGTTTTTT,CASSPLLAGAGTGELFF,many,TRBV9,TRBJ2-2,TRBD2
TGTGCCAGCAGCGCCGGAGACTCTGGGGCCAACGTCCTGACTTTC,CASSAGDSGANVLTF,NA,TRBV9,TRBJ2-6,NA
TGTGCCAGCAGCGTACCTTCAGGGGCGCCAGTGGACACCGGGGAGCTGTTTTTT,CASSVPSGAPVDTGELFF,many,TRBV9,TRBJ2-2,NA
TGTGCCAGCAGCCCCGGGCAGCCACTTAACTATGGCTACACCTTC,CASSPGQPLNYGYTF,many,TRBV9,TRBJ1-2,NA
TGTGCCAGCAGCGTAGTGGGAGGGACCCAGTACTTC,CASSVVGGTQYF,many,TRBV9,TRBJ2-5,NA
TGTGCCAGCAGCGTAGGTCGGTGGGAGAGTACGCAGTATTTT,CASSVGRWESTQYF,few,TRBV9,TRBJ2-3,NA